This paragraph covers one TCR beta chain sequence. The length of the CDR3 is 14 residues. Looked up from germline, CDR1 is MNHEY and CDR2 is SVGAGI. V lost 4 bases, J lost 0 bases, and 9 bases lay in between. Assay used: immunoSEQ multiplex PCR; TCRdb lists only in-frame clones, some missing. The repertoire includes about 110,000 clones, around four fifths of them detected once, and about 7% sits in the top ten. The data are from a study of control samples from healthy donors and cancer patients. V and J are TRBV6-5 and TRBJ1-1; D gene uncertain. This TCR was sampled from a man aged 18 to 35 in good health. The sequencing input was blood. The CDR3 here is CASSLEPVNTEAFF. DNA for the CDR3: TGTGCCAGCAGTTTAGAACCGGTGAACACTGAAGCTTTCTTT.